This entry describes one TCR beta chain. The antigen remains undetermined. Trimming cost V 6 bases and J 5 bases, with 22 bases left between them. Germline V gene lookup returns CDR1 MNHEY and CDR2 SMNVEV (reference sequence). The CDR3 spans 16 residues. Chemo-refractory metastatic non-small-cell lung cancer patients underwent focal radiation alongside CTLA-4 blockade with ipilimumab. Method: immunoSEQ multiplex PCR; TCRdb's copy keeps in-frame clones and lacks some. Of 30,000 or so clones detected, approximately 82% appear once; the ten largest clones hold around 7.5%. This entry comes from a study of radiotherapy plus CTLA-4 blockade in lung cancer. In the study overall: Among all patients, approximately 18% showed objective responses, while 30% to 35% had disease control. Study-wide results and limits: Early blood T cell clone dynamics, with interferon-beta, were reported to best predict response. In blood, after radiotherapy plus ipilimumab, tumor-derived TCR clones expanded.

Source: peripheral blood, taken from a patient treated with radiotherapy plus ipilimumab. The sequence came from a human donor with non-small cell lung cancer who had stable disease on radiotherapy plus ipilimumab. This chain uses TRBV27 with TRBJ1-2; TRBD1 might be the D (6 bases). The CDR3 nucleotides are TGTGCCAGCAGAAAGGGGGTGGGCAGGGGCCTATATGGCTACACCTTC. As protein: CASRKGVGRGLYGYTF.